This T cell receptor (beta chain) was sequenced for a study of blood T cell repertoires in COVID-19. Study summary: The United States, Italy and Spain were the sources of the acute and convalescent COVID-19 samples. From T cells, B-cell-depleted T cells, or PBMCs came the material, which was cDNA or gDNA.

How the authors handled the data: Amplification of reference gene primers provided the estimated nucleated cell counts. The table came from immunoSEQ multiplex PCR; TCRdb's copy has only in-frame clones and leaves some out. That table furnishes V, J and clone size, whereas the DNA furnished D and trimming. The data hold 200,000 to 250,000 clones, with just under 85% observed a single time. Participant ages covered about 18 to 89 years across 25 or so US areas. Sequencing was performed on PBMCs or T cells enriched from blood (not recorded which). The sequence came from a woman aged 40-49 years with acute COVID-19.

The CDR3 spells CAWSVLFTDTQYF. CDR3 nucleotide sequence: TGTGCCTGGAGTGTACTGTTCACAGATACGCAGTATTTT. The rearrangement links TRBV30 to TRBJ2-3; D not certain. V was pared by 0 bases and J by 2 bases, with 6 bases between. The CDR3 consists of 13 residues. CDR1 and CDR2 (germline): GTSNPN, SVGIG (reference sequence).